This T cell receptor beta chain is from a study of T cells in Graves' hyperthyroidism and ophthalmopathy. Background on the study: Peripheral blood was acquired at first diagnosis, ahead of any therapy whatsoever. Study findings and constraints: Blood shared most expanded thyroid clonotypes above 0.001.

This clonotype was detected ten times or more. Its antigen is as yet unknown. The investigators amplified TCR beta CDR3 regions from RNA transcripts. With the HTBI primer set, the TCR CDR3 went through a first round of RT-PCR. TCRdb ran MiXCR on the multiplex PCR reads and lists one entry per CDR3 protein. The sample consists of about 400,000 distinct CDR3 sequences, around 25% of them appearing once. Newly diagnosed hyperthyroidism, duration under 2 months, in patients aged 18 to 65. The source of the PBMCs was 8 to 10 ml of fresh peripheral blood. The sample comprised blood. The TCR originated in a man aged 45-65 years with Graves' hyperthyroidism.

The DNA of the CDR3 is TGTGCCAGCAGCTTAGAGAGGGCCGGGGAGACCCAGTACTTC. The encoded protein is CASSLERAGETQYF. This chain joins TRBV11-2 and TRBJ2-5; TRBD2 might be the D (5 bases). The CDR3 covers 14 residues. Germline V gives CDR1 SGHAT, CDR2 FQNNGV. Deletions cut 0 bases from V and 5 bases from J, with 10 bases between.